These T cell receptor beta chains were read from a single sample in a study of blood T cell repertoires in COVID-19. Data came from immunoSEQ multiplex PCR; TCRdb stores just in-frame clones and leaves some out. In the table there are fewer than 60,000 clones, approximately 88% of which are singletons. The sequenced sample consisted of peripheral blood. The source is a human donor in a cohort sampled during active COVID-19. The CDR3 runs from the conserved cysteine through the conserved F or W. The D gene is left open where the match is weak. A clone size is listed for some rows: how often the clone was seen (once, few, many), or a class if it is expanded.

j_call clone_size v_call cdr3_length d_call cdr3_nt cdr3_aa
TRBJ2-3 once TRBV30 16 TRBD2 TGTGCCTGGAGCACCGGGACTAGCGGGGGGGCGCGTACGCAGTATTTT CAWSTGTSGGARTQYF
TRBJ2-5 . TRBV7-2 17 TRBD2 TGTGCCAGCAGCTTAGGGCCTAGCGGGGCTAACCAAGAGACCCAGTACTTC CASSLGPSGANQETQYF
TRBJ2-5 . TRBV7-6 17 TRBD2 TGTGCCAGCAGCTTATCCCCAACTAGCGACCGGTTGAAGACCCAGTACTTC CASSLSPTSDRLKTQYF
TRBJ1-1 few TRBV21-1 14 . TGTGCCTTCGTTGATTCTTCCGACAGCGCTGAAGCTTTCTTT CAFVDSSDSAEAFF
TRBJ1-5 . TRBV30 14 TRBD1 TGTGCCTGGAGTCCGACAGGGTCTCGTCAGCCCCAGCATTTT CAWSPTGSRQPQHF
TRBJ2-1 . TRBV10-3 12 TRBD1 TGTGCCGGGGGACAGGAGGTCGATGAGCAGTTCTTC CAGGQEVDEQFF
TRBJ2-7 . TRBV5-1 15 . TGCGCCAGCAGCTTAAGGCTAGTCGGAACCTACGAGCAGTACTTC CASSLRLVGTYEQYF
TRBJ1-1 . TRBV19 14 . TGTGCCAGTAGTATACCCCGGGGGTTCCCTGAAGCTTTCTTT CASSIPRGFPEAFF
TRBJ1-4 . TRBV3-1/TRBV3-2 15 TRBD1 TGTGCCAGCAGCCAGGGGACAGGGGCGAATGAAAAACTGTTTTTT CASSQGTGANEKLFF
TRBJ1-1 . TRBV14 13 . TGTGCCAGCAACGACAGGTGGAACACTGAAGCTTTCTTT CASNDRWNTEAFF
TRBJ2-2 once TRBV7-7 15 TRBD2 TGTGCTAGCAGCCCGCTAGCGGGGCTCGCCGGGGAGCTGTTTTTT CASSPLAGLAGELFF
TRBJ2-1 once TRBV28 18 . TGTGCCAGCAGTTCCACTTCGACAGGCAGGAGCTCCTACAATGAGCAGTTCTTC CASSSTSTGRSSYNEQFF
TRBJ1-6 . TRBV27 16 . TGTGCCAGCAGTTATCGGGGAAATCACTATAATTCACCCCTCCACTTT CASSYRGNHYNSPLHF